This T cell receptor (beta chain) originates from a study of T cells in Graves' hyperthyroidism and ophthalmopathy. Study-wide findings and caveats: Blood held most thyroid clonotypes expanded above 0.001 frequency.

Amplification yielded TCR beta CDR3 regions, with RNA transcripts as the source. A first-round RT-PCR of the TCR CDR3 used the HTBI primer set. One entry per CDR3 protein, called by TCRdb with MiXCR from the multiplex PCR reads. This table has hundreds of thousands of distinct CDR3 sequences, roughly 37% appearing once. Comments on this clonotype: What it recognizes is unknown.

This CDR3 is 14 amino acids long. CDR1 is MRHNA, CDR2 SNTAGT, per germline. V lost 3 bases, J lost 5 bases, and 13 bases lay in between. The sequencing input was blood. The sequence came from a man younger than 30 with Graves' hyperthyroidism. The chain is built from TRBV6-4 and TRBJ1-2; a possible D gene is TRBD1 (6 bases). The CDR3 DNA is TGTGCCAGCAGTGAAGTTGGACAGAATTATGGCTACACCTTC. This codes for CASSEVGQNYGYTF.